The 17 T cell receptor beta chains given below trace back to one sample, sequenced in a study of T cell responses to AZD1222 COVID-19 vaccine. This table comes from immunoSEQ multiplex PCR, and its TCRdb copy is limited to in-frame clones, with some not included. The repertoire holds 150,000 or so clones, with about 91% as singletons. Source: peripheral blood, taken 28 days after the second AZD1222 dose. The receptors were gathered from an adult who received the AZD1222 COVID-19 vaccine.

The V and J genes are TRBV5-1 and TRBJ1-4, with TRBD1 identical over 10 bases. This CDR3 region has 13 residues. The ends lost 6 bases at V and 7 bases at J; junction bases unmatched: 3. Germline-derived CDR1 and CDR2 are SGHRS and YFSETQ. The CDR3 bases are TGCGCCAGCACCCGGACAGGGGGTGAAAAACTGTTTTTT. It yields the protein CASTRTGGEKLFF.

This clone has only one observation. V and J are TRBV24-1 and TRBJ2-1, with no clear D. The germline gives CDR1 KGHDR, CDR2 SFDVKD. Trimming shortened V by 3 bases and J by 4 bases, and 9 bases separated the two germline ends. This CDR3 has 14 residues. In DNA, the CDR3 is TGTGCCACCAGTGATCCCAAGAGATACAATGAGCAGTTCTTC. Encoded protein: CATSDPKRYNEQFF.

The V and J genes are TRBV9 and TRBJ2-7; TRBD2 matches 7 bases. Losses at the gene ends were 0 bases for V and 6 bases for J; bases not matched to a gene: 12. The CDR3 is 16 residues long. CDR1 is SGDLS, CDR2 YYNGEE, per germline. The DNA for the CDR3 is TGTGCCAGCAGCGTAGAAGGGAGGGGACTGCCTAGCGAGCAGTACTTC. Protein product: CASSVEGRGLPSEQYF.

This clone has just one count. The CDR3 DNA is TGCGCCAGCAGCTTTATAGCGGGGGGGCCCTCCGGGGAGCTGTTTTTT. Its protein is CASSFIAGGPSGELFF. This rearrangement joins TRBV5-1 to TRBJ2-2; 11 nucleotides line up with TRBD2. The CDR3 is made up of 16 amino acids. V shed 2 bases, J shed 6 bases, and the junction held 6 bases outside the gene matches. Per germline, CDR1 SGHRS and CDR2 YFSETQ.

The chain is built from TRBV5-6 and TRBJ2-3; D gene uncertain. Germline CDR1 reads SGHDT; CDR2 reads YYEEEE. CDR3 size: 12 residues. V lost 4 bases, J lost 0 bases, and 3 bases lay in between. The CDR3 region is CASSASTDTQYF. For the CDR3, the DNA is TGTGCCAGCAGCGCTAGCACAGATACGCAGTATTTT.

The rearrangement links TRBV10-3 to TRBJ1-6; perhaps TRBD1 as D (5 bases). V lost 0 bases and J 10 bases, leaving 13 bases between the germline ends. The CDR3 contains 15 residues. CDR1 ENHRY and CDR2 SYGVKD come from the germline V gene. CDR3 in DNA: TGTGCCATCAGTGAGTCTGGGGGGGTGGGATCACCCCTCCACTTT. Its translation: CAISESGGVGSPLHF.

The CDR3 nucleotides are TGTGCCAGCAGCATACAAGGGTCGGGCACTGAAGCTTTCTTT. It translates to CASSIQGSGTEAFF. The chain uses TRBV7-9 and TRBJ1-1; D is unclear. Per the germline V gene, CDR1 is SEHNR and CDR2 is FQNEAQ (reference sequence). Trimming took 5 bases from V and 4 from J, leaving 14 bases between them. This CDR3 spans 14 amino acids. Based on the CDR3 plus reference TRBV7-9 and TRBJ1-1, the full variable domain is DTGVSQNPRHKITKRGQNVTFRCDPISEHNRLYWYRQTLGQGPEFLTYFQNEAQLEKSRLLSDRFSAERPKGSFSTLEIQRTEQGDSAMYLCASSIQGSGTEAFFGQGTRLTVV.

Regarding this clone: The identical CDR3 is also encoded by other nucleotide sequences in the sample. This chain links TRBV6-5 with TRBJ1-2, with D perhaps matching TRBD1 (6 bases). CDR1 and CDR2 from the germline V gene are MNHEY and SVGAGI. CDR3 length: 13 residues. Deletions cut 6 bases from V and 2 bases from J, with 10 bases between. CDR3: CASSTGTNYGYTF. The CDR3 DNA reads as TGTGCCAGCAGCACCGGGACAAACTATGGCTACACCTTC.

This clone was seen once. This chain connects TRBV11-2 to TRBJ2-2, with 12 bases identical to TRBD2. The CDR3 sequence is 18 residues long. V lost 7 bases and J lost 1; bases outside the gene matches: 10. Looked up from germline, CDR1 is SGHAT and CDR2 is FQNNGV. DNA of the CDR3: TGTGCCAGCACCGTCCCGACTAGCGGGGGCGGGAACACCGGGGAGCTGTTTTTT. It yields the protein CASTVPTSGGGNTGELFF.

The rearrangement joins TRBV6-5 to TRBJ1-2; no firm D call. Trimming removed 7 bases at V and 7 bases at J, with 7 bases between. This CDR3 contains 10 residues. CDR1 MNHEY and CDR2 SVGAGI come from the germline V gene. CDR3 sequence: CASKGVGYTF. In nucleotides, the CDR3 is TGTGCCAGCAAGGGAGTTGGCTACACCTTC.

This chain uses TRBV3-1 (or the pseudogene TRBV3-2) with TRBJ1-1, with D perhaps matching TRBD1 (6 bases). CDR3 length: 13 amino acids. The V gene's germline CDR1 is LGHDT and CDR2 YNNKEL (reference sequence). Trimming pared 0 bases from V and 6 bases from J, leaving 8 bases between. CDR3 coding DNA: TGTGCCAGCAGCCAAGATAGGGGGGCTGAAGCTTTCTTT. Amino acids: CASSQDRGAEAFF.

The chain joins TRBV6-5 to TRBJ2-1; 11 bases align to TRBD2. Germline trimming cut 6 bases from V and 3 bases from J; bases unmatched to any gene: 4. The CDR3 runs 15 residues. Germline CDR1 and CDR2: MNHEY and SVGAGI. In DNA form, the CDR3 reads TGTGCCAGCAGGATTAGCGGGGGGGACTACAATGAGCAGTTCTTC. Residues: CASRISGGDYNEQFF.

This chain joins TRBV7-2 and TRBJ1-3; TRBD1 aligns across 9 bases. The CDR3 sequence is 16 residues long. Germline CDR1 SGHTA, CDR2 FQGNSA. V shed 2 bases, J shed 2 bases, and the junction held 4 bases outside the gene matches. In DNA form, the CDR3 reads TGTGCCAGCAGCTTACAACAGGGGGCGGCTGGAAACACCATATATTTT. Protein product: CASSLQQGAAGNTIYF.

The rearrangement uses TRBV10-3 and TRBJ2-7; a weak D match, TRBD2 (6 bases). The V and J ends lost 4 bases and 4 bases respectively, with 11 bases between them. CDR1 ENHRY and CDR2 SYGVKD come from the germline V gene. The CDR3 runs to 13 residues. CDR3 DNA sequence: TGTGCCATCAGTGCACGGGAGACGTACGAGCAGTACTTC. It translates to CAISARETYEQYF.

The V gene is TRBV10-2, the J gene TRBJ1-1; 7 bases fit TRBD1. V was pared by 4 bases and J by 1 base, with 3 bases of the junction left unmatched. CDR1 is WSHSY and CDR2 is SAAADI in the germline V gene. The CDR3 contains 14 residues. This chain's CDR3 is CASSVAGGNTEAFF. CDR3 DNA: TGCGCCAGCAGTGTAGCAGGGGGGAACACTGAAGCTTTCTTT.

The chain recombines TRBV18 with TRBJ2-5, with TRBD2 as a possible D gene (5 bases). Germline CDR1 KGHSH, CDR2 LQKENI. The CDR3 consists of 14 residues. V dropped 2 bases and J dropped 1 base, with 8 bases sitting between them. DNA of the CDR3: TGTGCCAGCTCACCAAGAGAGGGCCAAGAGACCCAGTACTTC. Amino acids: CASSPREGQETQYF.

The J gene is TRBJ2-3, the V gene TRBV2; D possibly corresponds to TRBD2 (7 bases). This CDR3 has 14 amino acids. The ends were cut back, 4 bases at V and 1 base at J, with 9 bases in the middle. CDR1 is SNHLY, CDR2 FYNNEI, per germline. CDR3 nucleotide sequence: TGTGCCAGCAGTGTCGGGGGGCGCACAGATACGCAGTATTTT. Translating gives CASSVGGRTDTQYF.